The T cell receptor beta chain under discussion was sequenced for a study of blood T cell repertoires in COVID-19. About the study: The samples span acute and convalescent COVID-19 from the United States, Italy and Spain. T cells, B-cell-depleted T cells, or PBMCs provided the cDNA or gDNA that served as material.

In the source study's methods: Amplified reference gene primers provided the basis for estimating nucleated cell counts. Profiled with immunoSEQ multiplex PCR; TCRdb holds only in-frame clones, not every one. V and J calls and clone size are as listed in that table; D and trimming were resolved from the DNA. In the table there are about 83,000 clones, 65% to 80% of which are singletons. The ends lost 4 bases at V and 1 base at J; junction bases unmatched: 7. This CDR3 is 17 amino acids long. Germline loops: CDR1 MNHNS, CDR2 SASEGT. The clonotype comes from an elderly woman with active or convalescent COVID-19. The chain carries TRBV6-1 and TRBJ2-6, with TRBD1 matching over 7 bases. The sample was peripheral blood. The CDR3 nucleotides are TGTGCCAGCAGTGTGACAGGGCCCCTGTCTGGGGCCAACGTCCTGACTTTC. It yields the protein CASSVTGPLSGANVLTF.